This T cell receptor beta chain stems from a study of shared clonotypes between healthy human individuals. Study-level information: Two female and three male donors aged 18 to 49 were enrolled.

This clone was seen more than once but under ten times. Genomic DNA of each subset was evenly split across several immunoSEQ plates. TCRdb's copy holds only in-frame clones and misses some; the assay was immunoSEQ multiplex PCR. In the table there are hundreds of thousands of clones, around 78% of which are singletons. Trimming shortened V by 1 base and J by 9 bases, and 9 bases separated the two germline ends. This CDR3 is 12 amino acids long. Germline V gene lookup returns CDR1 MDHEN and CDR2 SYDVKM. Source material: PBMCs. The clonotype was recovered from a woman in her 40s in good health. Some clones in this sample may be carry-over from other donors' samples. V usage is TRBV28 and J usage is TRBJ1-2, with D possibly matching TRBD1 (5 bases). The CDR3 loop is CASSLSRVSYTF. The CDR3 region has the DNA TGTGCCAGCAGTTTATCCAGGGTTAGCTACACCTTC.